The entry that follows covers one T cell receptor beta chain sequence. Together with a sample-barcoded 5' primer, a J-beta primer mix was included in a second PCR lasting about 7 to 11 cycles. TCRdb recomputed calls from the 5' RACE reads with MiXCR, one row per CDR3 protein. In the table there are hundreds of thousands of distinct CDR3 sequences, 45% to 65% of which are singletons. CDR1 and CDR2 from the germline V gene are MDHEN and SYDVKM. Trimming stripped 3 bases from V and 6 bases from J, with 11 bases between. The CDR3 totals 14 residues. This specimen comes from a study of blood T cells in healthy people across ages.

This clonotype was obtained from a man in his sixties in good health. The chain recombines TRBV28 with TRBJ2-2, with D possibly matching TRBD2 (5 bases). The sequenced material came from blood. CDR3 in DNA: TGTGCCAGCAGTTTCCCCTCCGGGGCCGGGGAGCTGTTTTTT. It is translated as CASSFPSGAGELFF.